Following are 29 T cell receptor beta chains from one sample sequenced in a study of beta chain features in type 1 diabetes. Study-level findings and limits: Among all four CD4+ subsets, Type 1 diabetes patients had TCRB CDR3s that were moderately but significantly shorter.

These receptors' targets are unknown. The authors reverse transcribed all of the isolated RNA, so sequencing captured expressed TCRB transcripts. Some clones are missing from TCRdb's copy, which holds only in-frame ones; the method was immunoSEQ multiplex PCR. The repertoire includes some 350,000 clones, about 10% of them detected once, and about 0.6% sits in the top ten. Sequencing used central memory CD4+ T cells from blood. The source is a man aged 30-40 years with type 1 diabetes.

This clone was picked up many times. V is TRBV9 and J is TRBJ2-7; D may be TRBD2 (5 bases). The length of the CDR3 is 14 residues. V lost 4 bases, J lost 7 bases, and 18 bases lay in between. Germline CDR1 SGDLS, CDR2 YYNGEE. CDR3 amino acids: CASSPLIGPGEQYF. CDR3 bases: TGTGCCAGCAGCCCCCTAATCGGTCCGGGGGAGCAGTACTTC.

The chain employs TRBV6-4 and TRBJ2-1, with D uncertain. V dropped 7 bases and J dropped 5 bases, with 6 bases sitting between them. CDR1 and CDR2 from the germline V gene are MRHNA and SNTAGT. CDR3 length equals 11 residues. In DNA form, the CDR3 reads TGTGCCAGCACCTGGAACAATGAGCAGTTCTTC. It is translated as CASTWNNEQFF.

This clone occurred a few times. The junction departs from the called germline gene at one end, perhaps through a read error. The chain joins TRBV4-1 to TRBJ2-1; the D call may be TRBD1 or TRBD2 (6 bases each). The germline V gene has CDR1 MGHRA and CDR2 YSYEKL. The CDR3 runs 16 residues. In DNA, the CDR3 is TGTGCCAGCAGCCAAGATATGGCAGGGGAGGTTGATGAGCAGTTCTTC. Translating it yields CASSQDMAGEVDEQFF.

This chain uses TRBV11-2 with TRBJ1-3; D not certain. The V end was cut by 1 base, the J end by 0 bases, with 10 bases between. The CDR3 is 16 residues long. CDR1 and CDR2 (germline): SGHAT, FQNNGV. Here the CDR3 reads CASSLGLWRSGNTIYF. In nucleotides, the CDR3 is TGTGCCAGCAGCTTAGGTCTGTGGCGCTCTGGAAACACCATATATTTT.

CDR3 in amino acids: CASSLVTGVNTGELFF. CDR3 nucleotides: TGCGCCAGCAGCTTGGTTACAGGGGTAAACACCGGGGAGCTGTTTTTT. The gene calls are TRBV5-1 and TRBJ2-2; 7 bases align to TRBD1. From germline, CDR1 is SGHRS and CDR2 YFSETQ. The CDR3 sequence is 16 residues long. Germline trimming cut 0 bases from V and 2 bases from J; bases unmatched to any gene: 4.

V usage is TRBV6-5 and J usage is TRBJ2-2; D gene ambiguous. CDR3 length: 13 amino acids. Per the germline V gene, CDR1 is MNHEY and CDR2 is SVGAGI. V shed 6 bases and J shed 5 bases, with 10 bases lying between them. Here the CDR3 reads CASRSPWTGELFF. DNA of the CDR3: TGTGCCAGCAGAAGCCCATGGACCGGGGAGCTGTTTTTT.

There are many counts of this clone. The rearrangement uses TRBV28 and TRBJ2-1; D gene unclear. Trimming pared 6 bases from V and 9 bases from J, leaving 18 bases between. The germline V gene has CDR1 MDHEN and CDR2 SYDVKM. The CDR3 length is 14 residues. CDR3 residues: CASSSYLPGGEQFF. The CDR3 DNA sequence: TGTGCCAGCAGCTCTTACCTTCCGGGTGGTGAGCAGTTCTTC.

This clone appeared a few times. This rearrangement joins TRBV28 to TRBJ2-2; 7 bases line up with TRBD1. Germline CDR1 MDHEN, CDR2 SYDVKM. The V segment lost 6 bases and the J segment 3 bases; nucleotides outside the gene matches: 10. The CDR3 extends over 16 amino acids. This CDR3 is CASRSRGGADTGELFF. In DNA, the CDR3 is TGTGCCAGCAGGTCCCGAGGGGGCGCCGACACCGGGGAGCTGTTTTTT.

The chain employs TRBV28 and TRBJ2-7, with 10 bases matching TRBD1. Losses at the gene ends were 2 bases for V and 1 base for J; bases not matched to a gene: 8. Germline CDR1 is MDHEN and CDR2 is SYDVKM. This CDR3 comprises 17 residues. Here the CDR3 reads CASSLGGTGDLSYEQYF. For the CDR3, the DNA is TGTGCCAGCAGTTTAGGCGGGACAGGGGACCTTTCCTACGAGCAGTACTTC.

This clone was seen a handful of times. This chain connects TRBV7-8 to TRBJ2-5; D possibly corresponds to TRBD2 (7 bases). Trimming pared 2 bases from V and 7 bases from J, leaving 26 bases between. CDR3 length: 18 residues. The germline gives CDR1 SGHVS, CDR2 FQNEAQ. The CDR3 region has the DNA TGTGCCAGCAGCTTATACCCCCCGACGGGGGGCACCTTTTGGACCCAGTACTTC. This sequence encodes CASSLYPPTGGTFWTQYF.

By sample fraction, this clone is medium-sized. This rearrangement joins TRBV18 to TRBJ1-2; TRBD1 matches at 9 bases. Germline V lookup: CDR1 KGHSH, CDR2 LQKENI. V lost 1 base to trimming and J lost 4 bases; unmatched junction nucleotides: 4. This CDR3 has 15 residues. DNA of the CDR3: TGTGCCAGCTCACCACGGACAGGGGAGAGCTATGGCTACACCTTC. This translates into CASSPRTGESYGYTF.

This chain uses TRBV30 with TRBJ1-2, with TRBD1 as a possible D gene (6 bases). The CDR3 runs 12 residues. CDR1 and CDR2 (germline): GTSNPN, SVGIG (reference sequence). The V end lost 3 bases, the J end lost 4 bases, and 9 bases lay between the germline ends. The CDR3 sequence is CAWRDSIYGYTF. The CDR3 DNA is TGTGCCTGGAGGGACAGCATCTATGGCTACACCTTC.

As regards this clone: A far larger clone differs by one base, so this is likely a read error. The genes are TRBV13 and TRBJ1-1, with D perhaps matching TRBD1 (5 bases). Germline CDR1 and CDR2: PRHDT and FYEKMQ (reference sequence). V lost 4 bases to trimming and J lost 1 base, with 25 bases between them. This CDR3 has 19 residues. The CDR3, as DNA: TGTGCCAGCAGCTGGCTAAAGGACATCCCAAGGGATGGGAACACTGAAGCTTTCTTT. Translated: CASSWLKDIPRDGNTEAFF.

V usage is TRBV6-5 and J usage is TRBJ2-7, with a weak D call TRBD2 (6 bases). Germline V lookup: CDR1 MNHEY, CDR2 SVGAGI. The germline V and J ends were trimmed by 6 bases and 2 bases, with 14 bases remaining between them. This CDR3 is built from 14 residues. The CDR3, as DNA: TGTGCCAGCAGCCTGCGGGACGGTCCCTACGAGCAGTACTTC. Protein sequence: CASSLRDGPYEQYF.

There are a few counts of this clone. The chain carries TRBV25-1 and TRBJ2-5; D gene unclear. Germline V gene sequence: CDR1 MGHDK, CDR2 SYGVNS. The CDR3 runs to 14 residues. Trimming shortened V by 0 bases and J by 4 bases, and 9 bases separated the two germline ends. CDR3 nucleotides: TGTGCCAGCAGTGAATATGACGTTCTAGAGACCCAGTACTTC. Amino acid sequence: CASSEYDVLETQYF.

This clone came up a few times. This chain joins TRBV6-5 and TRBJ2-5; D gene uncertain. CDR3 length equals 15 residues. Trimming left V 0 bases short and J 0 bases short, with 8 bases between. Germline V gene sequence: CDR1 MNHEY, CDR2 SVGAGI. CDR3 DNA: TGTGCCAGCAGTTACTCGAAGGCGAACCAAGAGACCCAGTACTTC. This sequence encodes CASSYSKANQETQYF.

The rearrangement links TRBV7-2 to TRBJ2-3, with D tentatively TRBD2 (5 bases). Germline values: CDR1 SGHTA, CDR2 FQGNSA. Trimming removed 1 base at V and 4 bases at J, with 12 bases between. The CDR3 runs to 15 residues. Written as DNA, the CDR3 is TGTGCCAGCAGCTTAGTATCGGCTAGCTCAGATACGCAGTATTTT. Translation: CASSLVSASSDTQYF.

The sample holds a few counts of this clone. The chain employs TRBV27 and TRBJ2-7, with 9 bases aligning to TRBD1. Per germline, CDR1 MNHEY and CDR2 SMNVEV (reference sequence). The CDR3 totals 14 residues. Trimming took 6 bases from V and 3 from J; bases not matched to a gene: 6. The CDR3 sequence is CASRRGQGRYEQYF. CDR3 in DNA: TGTGCCAGCAGACGGGGACAGGGACGCTACGAGCAGTACTTC.

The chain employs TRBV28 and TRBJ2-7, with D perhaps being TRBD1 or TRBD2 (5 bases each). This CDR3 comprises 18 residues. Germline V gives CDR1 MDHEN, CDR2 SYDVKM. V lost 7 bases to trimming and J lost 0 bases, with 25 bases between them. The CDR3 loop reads CASISGGVGRSGSYEQYF. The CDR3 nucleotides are TGTGCCAGCATTTCTGGGGGAGTAGGGCGGAGTGGCTCCTACGAGCAGTACTTC.

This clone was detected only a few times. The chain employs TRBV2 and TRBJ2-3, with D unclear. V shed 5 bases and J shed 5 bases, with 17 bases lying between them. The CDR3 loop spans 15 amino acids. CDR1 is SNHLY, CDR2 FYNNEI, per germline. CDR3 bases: TGTGCCAGCAGTCGGACCGGGCCTCCCCTAGATACGCAGTATTTT. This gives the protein CASSRTGPPLDTQYF.

CDR3: CASTHGGTYNEQFF. For the CDR3, the DNA is TGTGCCAGCACGCATGGGGGGACCTACAATGAGCAGTTCTTC. The V and J genes are TRBV19 and TRBJ2-1; TRBD2 might be the D (6 bases). The CDR3 sequence is 14 residues long. Germline V gives CDR1 LNHDA, CDR2 SQIVND (reference sequence). V lost 9 bases and J 2 bases, leaving 14 bases between the germline ends. Full variable domain (remainder filled in from reference TRBV19 and TRBJ2-1): DGGITQSPKYLFRKEGQNVTLSCEQNLNHDAMYWYRQDPGQGLRLIYYSQIVNDFQKGDIAEGYSVSREKKESFPLTVTSAQKNPTAFYLCASTHGGTYNEQFFGPGTRLTVL.

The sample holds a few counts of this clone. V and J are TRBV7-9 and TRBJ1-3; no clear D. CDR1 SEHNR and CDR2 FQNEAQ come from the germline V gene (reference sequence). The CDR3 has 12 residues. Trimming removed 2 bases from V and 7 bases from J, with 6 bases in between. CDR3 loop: CASSLSPNTIYF. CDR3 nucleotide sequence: TGTGCCAGCAGCTTATCACCCAACACCATATATTTT.

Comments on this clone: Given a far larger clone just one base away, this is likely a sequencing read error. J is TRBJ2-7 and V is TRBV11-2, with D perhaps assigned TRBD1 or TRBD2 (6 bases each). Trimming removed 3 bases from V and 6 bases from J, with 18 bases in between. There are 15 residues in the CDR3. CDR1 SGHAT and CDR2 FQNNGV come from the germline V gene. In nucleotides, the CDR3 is TGTGCCAGCAGCTTCTATGAGGGGGGTGGGAGCGAGCAGTACTTC. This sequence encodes CASSFYEGGGSEQYF.

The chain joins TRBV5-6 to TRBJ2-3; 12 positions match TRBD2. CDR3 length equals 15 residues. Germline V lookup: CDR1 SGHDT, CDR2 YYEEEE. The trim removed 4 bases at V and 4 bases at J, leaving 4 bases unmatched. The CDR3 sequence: CASSLLAGGADTQYF. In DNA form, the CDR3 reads TGTGCCAGCAGCCTCCTAGCGGGAGGGGCAGATACGCAGTATTTT.

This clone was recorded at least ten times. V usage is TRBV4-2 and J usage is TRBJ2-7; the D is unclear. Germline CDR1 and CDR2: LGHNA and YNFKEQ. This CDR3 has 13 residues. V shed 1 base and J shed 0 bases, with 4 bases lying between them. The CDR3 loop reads CASSQAHSYEQYF. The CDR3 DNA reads TGTGCCAGCAGCCAAGCTCACTCCTACGAGCAGTACTTC.

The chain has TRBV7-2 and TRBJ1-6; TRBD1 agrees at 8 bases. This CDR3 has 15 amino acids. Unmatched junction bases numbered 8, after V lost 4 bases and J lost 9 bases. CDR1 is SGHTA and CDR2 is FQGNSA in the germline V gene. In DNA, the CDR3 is TGTGCCAGCAGCTCACAGGGGGGATCGGGTTCACCCCTCCACTTT. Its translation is CASSSQGGSGSPLHF.

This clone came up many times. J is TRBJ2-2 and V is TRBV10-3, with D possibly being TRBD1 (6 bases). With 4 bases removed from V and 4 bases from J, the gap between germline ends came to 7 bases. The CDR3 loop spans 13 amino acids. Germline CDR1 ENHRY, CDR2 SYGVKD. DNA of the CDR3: TGTGCCATCAGTGGGGACACCACCGGGGAGCTGTTTTTT. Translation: CAISGDTTGELFF.

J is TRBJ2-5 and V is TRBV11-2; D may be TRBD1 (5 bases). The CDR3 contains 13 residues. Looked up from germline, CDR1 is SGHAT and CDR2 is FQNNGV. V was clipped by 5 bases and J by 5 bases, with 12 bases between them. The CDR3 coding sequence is TGTGCCAGCAGCAAGGGGAACACGGAGACCCAGTACTTC. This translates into CASSKGNTETQYF.

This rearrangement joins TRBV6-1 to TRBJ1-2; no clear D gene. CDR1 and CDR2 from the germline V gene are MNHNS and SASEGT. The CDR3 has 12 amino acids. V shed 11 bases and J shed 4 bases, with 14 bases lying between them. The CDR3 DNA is TGTGCCCTTTCGACGGGGAGCTATGGCTACACCTTC. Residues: CALSTGSYGYTF.